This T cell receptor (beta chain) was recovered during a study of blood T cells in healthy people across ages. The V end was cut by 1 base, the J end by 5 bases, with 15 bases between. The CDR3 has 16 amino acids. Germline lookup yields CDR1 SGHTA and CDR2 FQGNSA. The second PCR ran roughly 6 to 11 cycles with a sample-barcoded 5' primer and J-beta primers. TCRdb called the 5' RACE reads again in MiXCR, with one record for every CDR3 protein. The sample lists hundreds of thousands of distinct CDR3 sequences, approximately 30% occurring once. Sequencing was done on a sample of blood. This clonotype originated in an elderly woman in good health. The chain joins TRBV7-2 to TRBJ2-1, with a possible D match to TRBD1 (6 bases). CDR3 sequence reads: CASSLDSGAGDNEQFF. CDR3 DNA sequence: TGTGCCAGCAGCTTAGACTCGGGTGCAGGGGACAATGAGCAGTTCTTC.